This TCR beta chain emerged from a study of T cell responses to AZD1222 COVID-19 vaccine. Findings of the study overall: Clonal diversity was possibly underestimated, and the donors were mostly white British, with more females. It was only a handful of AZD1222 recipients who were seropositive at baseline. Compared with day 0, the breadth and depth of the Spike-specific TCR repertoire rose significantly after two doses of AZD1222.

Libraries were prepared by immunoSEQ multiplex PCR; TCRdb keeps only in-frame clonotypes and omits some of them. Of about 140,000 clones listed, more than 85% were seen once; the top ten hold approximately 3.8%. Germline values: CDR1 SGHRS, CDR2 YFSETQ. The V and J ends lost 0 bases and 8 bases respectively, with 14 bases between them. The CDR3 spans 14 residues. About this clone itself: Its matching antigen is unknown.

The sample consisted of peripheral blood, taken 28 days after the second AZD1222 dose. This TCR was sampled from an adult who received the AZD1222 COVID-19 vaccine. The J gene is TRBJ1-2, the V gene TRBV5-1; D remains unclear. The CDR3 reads CASSLVGEAGGYTF. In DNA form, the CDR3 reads TGCGCCAGCAGCTTGGTCGGGGAGGCGGGCGGCTACACCTTC.